This record looks at one TCR beta chain sequence and its context. The antigen is unknown. The data belong to a study of OX40 agonist ivuxolimab in advanced cancers. As for the study in general: With a range of roughly 20 to 80, age averaged roughly 60 years, and 65% to 85% were male. Whole-study findings and limits: Blood T cells, both CD4+ and CD8+, expanded clonally by week 6 at 0.1 to 3.0 mg/kg. CD8+ T cells were the subset that, on average, had more expanded clones than CD4+.

Profiled with immunoSEQ multiplex PCR; TCRdb holds only in-frame clones, not every one. The sample consists of approximately 80,000 clones, 89% of them appearing once. V was pared by 5 bases and J by 0 bases, with 20 bases between. Germline CDR1 MNHEY, CDR2 SMNVEV (reference sequence). The CDR3 loop spans 18 amino acids. The V call is TRBV27, the J call TRBJ1-5; D unresolved. This specimen was CD4+ or CD8+ T cells sorted from blood, taken in a trial of the OX40 agonist ivuxolimab. This TCR was recovered from an adult with an advanced solid tumor such as melanoma, head and neck, liver or kidney cancer. For the CDR3, the DNA is TGTGCCAGCAGTCTCCGCTTAGGGCTGTGGTTTAGCAATCAGCCCCAGCATTTT. This codes for CASSLRLGLWFSNQPQHF.